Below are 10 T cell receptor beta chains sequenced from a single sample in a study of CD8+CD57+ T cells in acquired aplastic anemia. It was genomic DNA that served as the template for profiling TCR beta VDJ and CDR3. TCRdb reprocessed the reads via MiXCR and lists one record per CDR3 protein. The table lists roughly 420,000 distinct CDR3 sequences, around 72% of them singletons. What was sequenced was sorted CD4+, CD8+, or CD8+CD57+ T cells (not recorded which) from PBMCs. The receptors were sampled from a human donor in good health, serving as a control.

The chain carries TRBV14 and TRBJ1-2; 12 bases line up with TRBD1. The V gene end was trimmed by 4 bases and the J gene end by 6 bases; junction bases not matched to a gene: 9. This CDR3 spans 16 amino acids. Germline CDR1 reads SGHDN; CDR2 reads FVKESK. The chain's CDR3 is CASSRGMGQGADGYTF. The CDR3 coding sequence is TGTGCCAGCAGCCGAGGGATGGGACAGGGGGCTGATGGCTACACCTTC. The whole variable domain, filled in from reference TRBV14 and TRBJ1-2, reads EAGVTQFPSHSVIEKGQTVTLRCDPISGHDNLYWYRRVMGKEIKFLLHFVKESKQDESGMPNNRFLAERTGGTYSTLKVQPAELEDSGVYFCASSRGMGQGADGYTFGSGTRLTVV.

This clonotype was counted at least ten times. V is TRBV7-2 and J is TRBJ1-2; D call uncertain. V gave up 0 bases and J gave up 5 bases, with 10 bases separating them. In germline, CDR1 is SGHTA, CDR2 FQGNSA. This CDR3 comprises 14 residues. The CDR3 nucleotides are TGTGCCAGCAGCTTAGCGGTACGGCTTTATGGCTACACCTTC. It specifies CASSLAVRLYGYTF.

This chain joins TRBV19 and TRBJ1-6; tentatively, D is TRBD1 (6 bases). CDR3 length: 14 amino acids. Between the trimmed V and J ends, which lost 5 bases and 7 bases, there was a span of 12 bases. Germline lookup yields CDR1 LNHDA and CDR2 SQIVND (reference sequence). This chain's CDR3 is CASSGGRRNSPLHF. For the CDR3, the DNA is TGTGCCAGTAGTGGGGGCCGCCGCAATTCACCCCTCCACTTT.

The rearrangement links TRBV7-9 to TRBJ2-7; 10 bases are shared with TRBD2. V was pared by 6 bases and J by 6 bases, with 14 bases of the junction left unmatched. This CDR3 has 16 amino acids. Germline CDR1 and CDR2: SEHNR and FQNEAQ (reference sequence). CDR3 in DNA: TGTGCCAGCAGTTCGGGACTAGCGCTTGGCCACTCCGAGCAGTACTTC. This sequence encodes CASSSGLALGHSEQYF.

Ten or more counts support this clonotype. CDR3 DNA sequence: TGTGCCAGCAGCCACCGGGACAGGGCAGTGGAAAAACTGTTTTTT. It is translated as CASSHRDRAVEKLFF. This chain links TRBV7-8 with TRBJ1-4; 9 bases map to TRBD1. Germline loops: CDR1 SGHVS, CDR2 FQNEAQ. This CDR3 has 15 amino acids. V trimming: 5 bases; J trimming: 8 bases; junction bases outside the gene matches: 9.

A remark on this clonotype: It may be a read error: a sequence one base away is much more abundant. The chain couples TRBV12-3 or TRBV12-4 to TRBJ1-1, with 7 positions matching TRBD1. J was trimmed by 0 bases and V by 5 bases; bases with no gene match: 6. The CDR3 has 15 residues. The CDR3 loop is CASSDRDRMNTEAFF. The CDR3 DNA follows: TGTGCCAGCAGTGACAGGGACCGGATGAACACTGAAGCTTTCTTT.

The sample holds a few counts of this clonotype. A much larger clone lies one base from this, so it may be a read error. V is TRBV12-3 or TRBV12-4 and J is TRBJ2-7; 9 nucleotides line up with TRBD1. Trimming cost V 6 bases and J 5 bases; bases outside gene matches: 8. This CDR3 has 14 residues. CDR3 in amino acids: CASSPGQGWNEQYF. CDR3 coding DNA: TGTGCCAGCAGCCCAGGACAGGGGTGGAACGAGCAGTACTTC.

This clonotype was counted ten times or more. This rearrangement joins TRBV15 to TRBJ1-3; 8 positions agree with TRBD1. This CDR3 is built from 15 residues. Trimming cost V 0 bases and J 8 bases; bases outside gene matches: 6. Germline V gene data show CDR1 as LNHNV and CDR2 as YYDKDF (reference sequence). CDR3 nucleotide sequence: TGTGCCACCAGCAGAGACCCCAGGGGGCAGGACACCATATATTTT. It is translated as CATSRDPRGQDTIYF.

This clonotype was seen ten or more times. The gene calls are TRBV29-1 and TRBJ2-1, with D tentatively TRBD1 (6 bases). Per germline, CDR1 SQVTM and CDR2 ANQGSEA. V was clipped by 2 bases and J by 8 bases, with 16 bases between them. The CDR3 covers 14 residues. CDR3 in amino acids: CSVERQGPGDEQFF. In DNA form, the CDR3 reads TGCAGCGTTGAACGGCAGGGGCCTGGAGATGAGCAGTTCTTC.

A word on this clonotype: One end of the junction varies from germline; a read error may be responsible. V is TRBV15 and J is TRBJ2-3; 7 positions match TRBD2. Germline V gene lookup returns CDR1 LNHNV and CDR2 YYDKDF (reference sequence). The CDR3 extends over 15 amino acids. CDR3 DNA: TGCACTGCTAGGCCTTGGGACTATCCCGCAGATACGCAGTATTTT. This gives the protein CTARPWDYPADTQYF.